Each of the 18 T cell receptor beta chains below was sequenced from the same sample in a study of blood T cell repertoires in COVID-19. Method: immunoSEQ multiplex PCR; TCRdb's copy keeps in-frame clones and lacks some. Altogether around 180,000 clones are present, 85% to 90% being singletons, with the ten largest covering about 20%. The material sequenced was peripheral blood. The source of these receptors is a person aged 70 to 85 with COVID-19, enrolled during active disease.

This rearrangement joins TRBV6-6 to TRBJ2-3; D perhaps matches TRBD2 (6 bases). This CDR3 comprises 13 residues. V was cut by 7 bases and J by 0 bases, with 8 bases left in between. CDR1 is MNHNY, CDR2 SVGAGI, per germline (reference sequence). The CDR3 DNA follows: TGTGCCAGCACGGCGGGAAGCACAGATACGCAGTATTTT. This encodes CASTAGSTDTQYF.

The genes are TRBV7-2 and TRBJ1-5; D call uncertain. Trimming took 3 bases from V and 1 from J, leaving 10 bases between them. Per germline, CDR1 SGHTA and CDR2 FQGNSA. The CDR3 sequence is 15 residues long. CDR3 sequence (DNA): TGTGCCAGCAGCTTCAGCGGGATAAGCAATCAGCCCCAGCATTTT. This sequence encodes CASSFSGISNQPQHF.

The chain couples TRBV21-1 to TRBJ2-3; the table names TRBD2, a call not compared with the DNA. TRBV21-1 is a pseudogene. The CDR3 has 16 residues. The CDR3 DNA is TGTGCCAGCAATGCGGCTAGCGGAGCTAGCACAGATACGCAGTATTTT. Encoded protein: CASNAASGASTDTQYF.

CDR3 protein: CAAGGDVNSGNTIYF. CDR3 nucleotide sequence: TGTGCCGCTGGAGGAGACGTGAACTCTGGAAACACCATATATTTT. The chain uses TRBV30 and TRBJ1-3, with unresolved D. Germline CDR1 reads GTSNPN; CDR2 reads SVGIG (reference sequence). V lost 8 bases and J lost 0, with 17 bases in between. The CDR3 is 15 amino acids.

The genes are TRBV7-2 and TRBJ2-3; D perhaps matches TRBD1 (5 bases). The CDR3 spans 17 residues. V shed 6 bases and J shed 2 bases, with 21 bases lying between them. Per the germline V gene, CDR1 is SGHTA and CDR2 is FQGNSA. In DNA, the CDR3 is TGTGCCAGCAGTACGTCCCTGGGGCGGTACTCCACAGATACGCAGTATTTT. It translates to CASSTSLGRYSTDTQYF.

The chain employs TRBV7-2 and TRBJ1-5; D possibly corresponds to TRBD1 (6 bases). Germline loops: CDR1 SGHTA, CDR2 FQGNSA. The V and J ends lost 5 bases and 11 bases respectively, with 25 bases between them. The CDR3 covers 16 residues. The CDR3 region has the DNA TGTGCCAGCAGCCCCCGGGAGGGGGGGCCCCTTTCTGCCCAGCATTTT. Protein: CASSPREGGPLSAQHF.

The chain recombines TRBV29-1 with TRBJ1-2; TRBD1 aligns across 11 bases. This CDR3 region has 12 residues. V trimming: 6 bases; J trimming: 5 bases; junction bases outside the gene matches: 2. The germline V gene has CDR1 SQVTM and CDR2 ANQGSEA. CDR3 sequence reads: CSVGQGAYGYTF. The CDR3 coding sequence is TGCAGCGTCGGACAGGGGGCATATGGCTACACCTTC.

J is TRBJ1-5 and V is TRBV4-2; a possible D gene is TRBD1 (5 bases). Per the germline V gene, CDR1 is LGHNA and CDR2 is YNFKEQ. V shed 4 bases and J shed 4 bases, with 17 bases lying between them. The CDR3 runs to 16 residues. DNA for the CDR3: TGTGCCAGCAGCCCCTCGGGGCGGGGGACGAATCAGCCCCAGCATTTT. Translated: CASSPSGRGTNQPQHF.

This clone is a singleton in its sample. The CDR3, as DNA: TGTGCCACCAGCAGGGGGAGTAATGAAAAACTGTTTTTT. It codes for CATSRGSNEKLFF. The J gene is TRBJ1-4, the V gene TRBV15; D is unresolved. The V gene's germline CDR1 is LNHNV and CDR2 YYDKDF (reference sequence). V lost 3 bases and J 4 bases, leaving 6 bases between the germline ends. This CDR3 has 13 amino acids.

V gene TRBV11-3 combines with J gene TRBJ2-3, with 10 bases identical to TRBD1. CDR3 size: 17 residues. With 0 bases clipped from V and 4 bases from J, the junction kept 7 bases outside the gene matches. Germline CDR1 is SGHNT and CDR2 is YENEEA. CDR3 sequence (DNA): TGTGCCAGCAGCTTAGACCCGACAGGGGGCTACGCAGATACGCAGTATTTT. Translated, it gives CASSLDPTGGYADTQYF.

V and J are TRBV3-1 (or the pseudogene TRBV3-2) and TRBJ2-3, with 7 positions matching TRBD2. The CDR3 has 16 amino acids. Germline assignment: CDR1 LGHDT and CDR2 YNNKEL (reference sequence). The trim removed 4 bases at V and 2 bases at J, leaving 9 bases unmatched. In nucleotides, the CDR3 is TGTGCCAGCAGCCCCTCCGGGACTACAAACACAGATACGCAGTATTTT. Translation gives CASSPSGTTNTDTQYF.

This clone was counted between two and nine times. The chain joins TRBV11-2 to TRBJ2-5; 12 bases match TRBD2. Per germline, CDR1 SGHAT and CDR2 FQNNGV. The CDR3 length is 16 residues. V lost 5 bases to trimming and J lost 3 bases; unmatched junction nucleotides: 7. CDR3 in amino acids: CASSKAASGGEETQYF. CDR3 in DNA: TGTGCCAGCAGCAAAGCCGCTAGCGGGGGGGAAGAGACCCAGTACTTC.

The CDR3 region is CASSLKGAQSPLHF. The CDR3 DNA reads as TGTGCCAGCAGCTTGAAGGGGGCCCAGTCACCCCTCCACTTT. The chain combines TRBV5-4 with TRBJ1-6; 7 nucleotides align to TRBD1. Germline loops: CDR1 SGHNT, CDR2 YYREEE (reference sequence). The V segment lost 1 base and the J segment 10 bases; nucleotides outside the gene matches: 5. The length of the CDR3 is 14 residues. Using reference TRBV5-4 and TRBJ1-6 for the parts outside the CDR3, the full variable domain is ETGVTQSPTHLIKTRGQQVTLRCSSQSGHNTVSWYQQALGQGPQFIFQYYREEENGRGNFPPRFSGLQFPNYSSELNVNALELDDSALYLCASSLKGAQSPLHFGNGTRLTVT.

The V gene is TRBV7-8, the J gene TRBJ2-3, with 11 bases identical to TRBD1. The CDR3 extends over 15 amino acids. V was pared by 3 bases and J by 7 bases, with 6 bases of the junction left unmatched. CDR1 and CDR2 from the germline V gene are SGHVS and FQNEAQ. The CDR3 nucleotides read TGTGCCAGCAGCTTTCCTAGGACAGGGGGCAATACGCAGTATTTT. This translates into CASSFPRTGGNTQYF.

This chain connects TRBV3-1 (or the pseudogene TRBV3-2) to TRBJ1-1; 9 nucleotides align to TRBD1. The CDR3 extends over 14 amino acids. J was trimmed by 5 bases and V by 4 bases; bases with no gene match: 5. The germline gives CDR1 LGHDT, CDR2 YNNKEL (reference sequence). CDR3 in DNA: TGTGCCAGCAGCCCGGGGACAGGGCGGACTGAAGCTTTCTTT. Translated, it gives CASSPGTGRTEAFF.

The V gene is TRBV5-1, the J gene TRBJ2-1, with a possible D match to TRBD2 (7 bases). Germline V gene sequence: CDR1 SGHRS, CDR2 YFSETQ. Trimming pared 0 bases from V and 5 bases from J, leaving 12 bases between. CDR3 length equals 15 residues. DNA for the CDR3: TGCGCCAGCAGCTTGGCGGGGGGCAGGGACAATGAGCAGTTCTTC. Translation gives CASSLAGGRDNEQFF.

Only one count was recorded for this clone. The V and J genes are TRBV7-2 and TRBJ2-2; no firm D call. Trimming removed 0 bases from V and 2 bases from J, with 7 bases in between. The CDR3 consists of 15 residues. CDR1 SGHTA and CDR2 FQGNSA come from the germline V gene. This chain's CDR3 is CASSLAGVNTGELFF. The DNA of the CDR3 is TGTGCCAGCAGCTTAGCTGGAGTTAACACCGGGGAGCTGTTTTTT.

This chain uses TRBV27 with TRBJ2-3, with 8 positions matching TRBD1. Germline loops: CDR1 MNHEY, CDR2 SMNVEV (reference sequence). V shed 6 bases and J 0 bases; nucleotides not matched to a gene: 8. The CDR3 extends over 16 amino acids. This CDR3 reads CASSVVTGASTDTQYF. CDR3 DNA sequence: TGTGCCAGCAGCGTGGTGACAGGGGCTAGCACAGATACGCAGTATTTT.